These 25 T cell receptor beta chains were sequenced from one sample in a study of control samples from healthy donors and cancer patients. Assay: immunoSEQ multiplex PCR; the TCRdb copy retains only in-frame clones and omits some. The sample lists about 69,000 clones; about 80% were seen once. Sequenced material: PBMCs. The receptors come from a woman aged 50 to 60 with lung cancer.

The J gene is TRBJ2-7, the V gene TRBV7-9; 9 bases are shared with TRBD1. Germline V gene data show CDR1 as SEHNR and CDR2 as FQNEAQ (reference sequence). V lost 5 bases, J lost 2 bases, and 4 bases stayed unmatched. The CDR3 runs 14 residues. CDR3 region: CASSLWDRAYEQYF. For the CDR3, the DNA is TGTGCCAGCAGCCTATGGGACAGGGCCTACGAGCAGTACTTC.

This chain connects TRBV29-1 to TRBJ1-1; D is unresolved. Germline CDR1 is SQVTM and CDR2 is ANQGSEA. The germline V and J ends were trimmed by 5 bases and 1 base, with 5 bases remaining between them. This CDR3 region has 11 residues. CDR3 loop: CSVRSNTEAFF. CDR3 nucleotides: TGCAGCGTTCGATCGAACACTGAAGCTTTCTTT.

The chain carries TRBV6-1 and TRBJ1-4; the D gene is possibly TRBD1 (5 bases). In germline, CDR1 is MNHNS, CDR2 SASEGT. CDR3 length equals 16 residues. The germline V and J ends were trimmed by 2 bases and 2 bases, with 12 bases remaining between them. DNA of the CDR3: TGTGCCAGCAGTGAAACGGCGAGGGGCACTAATGAAAAACTGTTTTTT. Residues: CASSETARGTNEKLFF.

Written as DNA, the CDR3 is TGTGCCAGCAGTTACCGGACTAGCGGTACGCAGTATTTT. Residues: CASSYRTSGTQYF. This rearrangement joins TRBV6-5 to TRBJ2-3, with 10 bases that match TRBD2. Germline assignment: CDR1 MNHEY and CDR2 SVGAGI. J lost 8 bases, V lost 2 bases, and 1 base had no gene match. The CDR3 has 13 amino acids.

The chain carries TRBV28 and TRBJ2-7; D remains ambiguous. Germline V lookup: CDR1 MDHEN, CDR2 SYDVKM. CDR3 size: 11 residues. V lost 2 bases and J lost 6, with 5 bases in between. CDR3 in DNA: TGTGCCAGCAGTTTAGAAGGCGAGCAGTACTTC. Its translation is CASSLEGEQYF. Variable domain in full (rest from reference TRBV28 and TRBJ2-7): DVKVTQSSRYLVKRTGEKVFLECVQDMDHENMFWYRQDPGLGLRLIYFSYDVKMKEKGDIPEGYSVSREKKERFSLILESASTNQTSMYLCASSLEGEQYFGPGTRLTVT.

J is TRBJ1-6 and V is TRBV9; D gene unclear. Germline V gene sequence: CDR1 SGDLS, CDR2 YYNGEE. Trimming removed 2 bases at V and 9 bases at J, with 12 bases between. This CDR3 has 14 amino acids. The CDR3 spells CASSVYSLGSPLHF. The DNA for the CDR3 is TGTGCCAGCAGCGTCTACAGCTTGGGTTCACCCCTCCACTTT. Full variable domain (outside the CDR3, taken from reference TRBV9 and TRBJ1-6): DSGVTQTPKHLITATGQRVTLRCSPRSGDLSVYWYQQSLDQGLQFLIQYYNGEERAKGNILERFSAQQFPDLHSELNLSSLELGDSALYFCASSVYSLGSPLHFGNGTRLTVT.

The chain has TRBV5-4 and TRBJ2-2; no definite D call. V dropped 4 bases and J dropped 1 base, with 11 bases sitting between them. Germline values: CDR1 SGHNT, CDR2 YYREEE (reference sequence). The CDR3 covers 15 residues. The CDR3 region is CASSPKGLNTGELFF. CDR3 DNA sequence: TGTGCCAGCAGCCCCAAGGGCCTGAACACCGGGGAGCTGTTTTTT.

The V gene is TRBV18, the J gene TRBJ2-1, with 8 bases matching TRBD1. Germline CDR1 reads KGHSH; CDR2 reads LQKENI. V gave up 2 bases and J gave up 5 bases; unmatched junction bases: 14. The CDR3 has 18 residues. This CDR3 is CASSPYPRQGAIDNEQFF. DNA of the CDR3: TGTGCCAGCTCACCATACCCACGTCAGGGGGCAATAGACAATGAGCAGTTCTTC.

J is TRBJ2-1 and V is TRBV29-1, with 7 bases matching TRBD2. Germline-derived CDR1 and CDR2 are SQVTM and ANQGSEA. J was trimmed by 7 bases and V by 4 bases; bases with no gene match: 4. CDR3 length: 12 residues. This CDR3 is CSVGEGLNEQFF. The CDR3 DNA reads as TGCAGCGTTGGGGAGGGTCTGAATGAGCAGTTCTTC.

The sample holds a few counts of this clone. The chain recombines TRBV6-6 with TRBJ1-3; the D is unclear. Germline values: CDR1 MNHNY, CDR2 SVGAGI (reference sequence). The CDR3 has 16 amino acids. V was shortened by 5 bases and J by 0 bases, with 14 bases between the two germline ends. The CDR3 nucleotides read TGTGCCAGCAGTCAATCAGGAAGATTCTCTGGAAACACCATATATTTT. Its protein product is CASSQSGRFSGNTIYF.

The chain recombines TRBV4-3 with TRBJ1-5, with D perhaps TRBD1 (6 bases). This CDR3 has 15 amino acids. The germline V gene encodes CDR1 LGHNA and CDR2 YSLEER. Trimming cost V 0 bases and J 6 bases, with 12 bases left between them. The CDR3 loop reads CASSQDRGGPQPQHF. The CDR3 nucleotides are TGCGCCAGCAGCCAAGATCGCGGGGGCCCTCAGCCCCAGCATTTT.

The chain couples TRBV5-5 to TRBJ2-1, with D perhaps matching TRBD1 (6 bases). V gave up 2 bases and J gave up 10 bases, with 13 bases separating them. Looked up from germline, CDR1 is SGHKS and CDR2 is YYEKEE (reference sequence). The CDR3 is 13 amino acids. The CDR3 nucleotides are TGTGCCAGCAGCTTCATACAGGGCGAGGAGCAGTTCTTC. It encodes CASSFIQGEEQFF. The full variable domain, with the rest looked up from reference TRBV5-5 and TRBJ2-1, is DAGVTQSPTHLIKTRGQQVTLRCSPISGHKSVSWYQQVLGQGPQFIFQYYEKEERGRGNFPDRFSARQFPNYSSELNVNALLLGDSALYLCASSFIQGEEQFFGPGTRLTVL.

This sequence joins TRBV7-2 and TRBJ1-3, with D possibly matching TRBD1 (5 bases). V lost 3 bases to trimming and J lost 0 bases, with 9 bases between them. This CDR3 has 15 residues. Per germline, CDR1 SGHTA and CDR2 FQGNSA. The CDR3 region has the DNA TGTGCCAGCAGCTTTGGGACGGACTCTGGAAACACCATATATTTT. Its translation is CASSFGTDSGNTIYF.

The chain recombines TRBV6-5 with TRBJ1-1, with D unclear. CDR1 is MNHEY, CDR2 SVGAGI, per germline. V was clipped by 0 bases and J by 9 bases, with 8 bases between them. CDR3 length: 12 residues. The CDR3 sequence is CASSYSGAKAFF. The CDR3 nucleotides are TGTGCCAGCAGTTACTCGGGAGCCAAAGCTTTCTTT.

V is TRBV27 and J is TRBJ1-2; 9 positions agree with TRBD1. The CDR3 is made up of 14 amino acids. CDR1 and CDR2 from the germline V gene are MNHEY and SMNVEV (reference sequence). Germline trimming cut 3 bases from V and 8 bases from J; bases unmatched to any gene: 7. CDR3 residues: CASSFTGGAEGYTF. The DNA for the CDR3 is TGTGCCAGCAGTTTTACAGGGGGCGCGGAAGGCTACACCTTC.

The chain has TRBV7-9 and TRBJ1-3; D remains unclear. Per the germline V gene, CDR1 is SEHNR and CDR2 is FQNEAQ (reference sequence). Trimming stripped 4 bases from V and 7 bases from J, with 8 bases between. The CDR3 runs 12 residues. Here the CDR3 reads CASSSSENTIYF. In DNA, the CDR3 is TGTGCCAGCAGCTCGTCGGAGAACACCATATATTTT.

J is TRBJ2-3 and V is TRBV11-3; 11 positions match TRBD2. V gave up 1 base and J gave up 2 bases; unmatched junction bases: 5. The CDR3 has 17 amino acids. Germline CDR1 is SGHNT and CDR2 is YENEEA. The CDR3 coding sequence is TGTGCCAGCAGCTTAGCAGCTAGCGGGGGGAACACAGATACGCAGTATTTT. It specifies CASSLAASGGNTDTQYF.

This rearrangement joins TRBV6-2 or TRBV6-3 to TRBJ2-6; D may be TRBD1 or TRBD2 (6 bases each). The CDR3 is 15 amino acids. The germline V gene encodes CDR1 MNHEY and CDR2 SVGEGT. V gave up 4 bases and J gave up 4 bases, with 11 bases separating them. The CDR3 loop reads CASSFRGLGANVLTF. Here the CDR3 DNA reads TGTGCCAGCAGTTTCCGGGGGCTCGGGGCCAACGTCCTGACTTTC.

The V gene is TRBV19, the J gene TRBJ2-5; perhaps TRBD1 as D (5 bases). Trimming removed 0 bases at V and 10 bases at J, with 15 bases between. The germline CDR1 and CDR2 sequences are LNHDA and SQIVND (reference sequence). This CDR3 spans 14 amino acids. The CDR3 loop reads CASSIDPDTRSQYF. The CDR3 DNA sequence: TGTGCCAGTAGTATAGATCCGGACACAAGGAGCCAGTACTTC.

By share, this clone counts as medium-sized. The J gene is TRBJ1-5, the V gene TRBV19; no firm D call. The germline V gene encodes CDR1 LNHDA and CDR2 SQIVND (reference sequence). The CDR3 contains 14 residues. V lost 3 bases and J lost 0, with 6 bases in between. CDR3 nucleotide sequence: TGTGCCAGTAGTATCCAAAGTAGCAATCAGCCCCAGCATTTT. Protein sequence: CASSIQSSNQPQHF. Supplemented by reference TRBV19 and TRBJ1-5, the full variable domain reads DGGITQSPKYLFRKEGQNVTLSCEQNLNHDAMYWYRQDPGQGLRLIYYSQIVNDFQKGDIAEGYSVSREKKESFPLTVTSAQKNPTAFYLCASSIQSSNQPQHFGDGTRLSIL.

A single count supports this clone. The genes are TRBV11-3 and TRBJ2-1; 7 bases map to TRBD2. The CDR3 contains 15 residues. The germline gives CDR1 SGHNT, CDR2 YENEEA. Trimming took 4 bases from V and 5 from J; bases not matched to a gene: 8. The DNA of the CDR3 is TGTGCCAGCAGCTCTTACGGGGGGATTAACAATGAGCAGTTCTTC. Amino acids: CASSSYGGINNEQFF.

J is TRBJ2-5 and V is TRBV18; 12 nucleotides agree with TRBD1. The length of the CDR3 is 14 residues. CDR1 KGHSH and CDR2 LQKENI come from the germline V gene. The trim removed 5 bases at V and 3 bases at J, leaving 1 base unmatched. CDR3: CASSGTGGEETQYF. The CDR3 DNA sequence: TGTGCCAGCTCAGGGACAGGGGGCGAAGAGACCCAGTACTTC.

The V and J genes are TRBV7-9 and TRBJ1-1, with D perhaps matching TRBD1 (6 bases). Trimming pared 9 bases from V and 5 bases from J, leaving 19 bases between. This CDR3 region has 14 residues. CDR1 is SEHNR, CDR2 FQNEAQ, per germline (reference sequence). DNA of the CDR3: TGTGCCAGTTCGTCCACAGGGATAGGAACTGAAGCTTTCTTT. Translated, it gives CASSSTGIGTEAFF.

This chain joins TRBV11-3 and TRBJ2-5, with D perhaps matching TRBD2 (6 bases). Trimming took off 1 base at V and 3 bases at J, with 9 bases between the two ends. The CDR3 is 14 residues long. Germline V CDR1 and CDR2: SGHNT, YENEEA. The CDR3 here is CASSLVGTEETQYF. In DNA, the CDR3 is TGTGCCAGCAGCTTAGTCGGGACTGAAGAGACCCAGTACTTC.

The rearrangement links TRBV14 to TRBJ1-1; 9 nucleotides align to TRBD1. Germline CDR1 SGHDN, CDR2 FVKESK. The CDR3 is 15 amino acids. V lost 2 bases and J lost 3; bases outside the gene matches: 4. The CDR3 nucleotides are TGTGCCAGCAGCCAATGGGGACAGGGATACACTGAAGCTTTCTTT. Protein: CASSQWGQGYTEAFF.